These T cell receptor beta chains were read from a single sample in a study of beta chain features in type 1 diabetes. The data were produced by immunoSEQ multiplex PCR, yet TCRdb's version contains in-frame clones alone and is incomplete. The table includes about 190,000 clones, 7% to 9% detected once. Sequencing was performed on central memory CD4+ T cells from blood. The receptor source for this set is a man between 18 and 35 years old with type 1 diabetes. The CDR3 runs from the conserved cysteine through the conserved F or W. The order of the fields is J gene, V gene, CDR3 length, CDR3 protein.

j_gene: TRBJ2-7; v_gene: TRBV18; len: 16; CDR3aa: CASSPPGTSGAYEQYF
j_gene: TRBJ1-2; v_gene: TRBV7-2; len: 15; CDR3aa: CASSISPGGDYGYTF
j_gene: TRBJ2-7; v_gene: TRBV9; len: 16; CDR3aa: CASSAAIMDSLYEQYF
j_gene: TRBJ1-1; v_gene: TRBV30; len: 11; CDR3aa: CAWEKGVEAFF
j_gene: TRBJ1-5; v_gene: TRBV7-2; len: 15; CDR3aa: CASSRDSLNNQPQHF
j_gene: TRBJ1-6; v_gene: TRBV4-3; len: 16; CDR3aa: CASSQGSGVYNSPLHF
j_gene: TRBJ2-2; v_gene: TRBV18; len: 16; CDR3aa: CASSPPQGPNTGELFF
j_gene: TRBJ2-4; v_gene: TRBV29-1; len: 16; CDR3aa: CSALKGGGGGKNIQYF
j_gene: TRBJ2-1; v_gene: TRBV5-4; len: 15; CDR3aa: CASQTRTSGRAEQFF
j_gene: TRBJ2-2; v_gene: TRBV11-1; len: 17; CDR3aa: CASSSVVAGVRHGELFF
j_gene: TRBJ2-2; v_gene: TRBV7-2; len: 10; CDR3aa: CGSGTGELFF
j_gene: TRBJ1-2; v_gene: TRBV27; len: 13; CDR3aa: CASSLRDGGGYTF
j_gene: TRBJ2-2; v_gene: TRBV21-1; len: 16; CDR3aa: CASSDGGPGPTGELFF
j_gene: TRBJ1-5; v_gene: TRBV10-3; len: 14; CDR3aa: CAISSTGDGQPQHF
j_gene: TRBJ2-7; v_gene: TRBV28; len: 12; CDR3aa: CASSSGGTGRHF
j_gene: TRBJ1-5; v_gene: TRBV6-5; len: 13; CDR3aa: CASSKSGGQPQHF
j_gene: TRBJ1-1; v_gene: TRBV18; len: 13; CDR3aa: CASGTGIVTEAFF
j_gene: TRBJ1-2; v_gene: TRBV4-1; len: 17; CDR3aa: CASSPQARQLSGYGYTF
j_gene: TRBJ2-3; v_gene: TRBV6-5; len: 13; CDR3aa: CASSEARFDTQYF
j_gene: TRBJ1-5; v_gene: TRBV20-1; len: 11; CDR3aa: CSASPNQPQHF
j_gene: TRBJ2-7; v_gene: TRBV28; len: 12; CDR3aa: CASLGGFFEQYF
j_gene: TRBJ1-1; v_gene: TRBV11-2; len: 13; CDR3aa: CASSLTGDLEAFF
j_gene: TRBJ1-1; v_gene: TRBV6-5; len: 11; CDR3aa: CASKQNTEAFF
j_gene: TRBJ1-5; v_gene: TRBV6-5; len: 16; CDR3aa: CASSYSGSRASQPQHF
j_gene: TRBJ2-3; v_gene: TRBV13; len: 16; CDR3aa: CASSLVSGGRSDTQYF
j_gene: TRBJ2-1; v_gene: TRBV11-2; len: 15; CDR3aa: CASSLDRGSYNEQFF
j_gene: TRBJ2-7; v_gene: TRBV25-1; len: 13; CDR3aa: CASSSLGVNEQYF
j_gene: TRBJ2-7; v_gene: TRBV5-4; len: 15; CDR3aa: CASSFSGSGGYEQYF
j_gene: TRBJ2-5; v_gene: TRBV28; len: 14; CDR3aa: CASSPGQVLETQYF
j_gene: TRBJ2-1; v_gene: TRBV7-2; len: 12; CDR3aa: CASSSRGNEQFF
j_gene: TRBJ2-7; v_gene: TRBV6-5; len: 13; CDR3aa: CASSQEVPYEQYF
j_gene: TRBJ2-1; v_gene: TRBV10-1; len: 14; CDR3aa: CASAAARVPNEQFF
j_gene: TRBJ2-7; v_gene: TRBV29-1; len: 14; CDR3aa: CSVAWGTSGSEQYF
j_gene: TRBJ2-7; v_gene: TRBV18; len: 13; CDR3aa: CASSPRQTYEQYF
j_gene: TRBJ2-7; v_gene: TRBV30; len: 15; CDR3aa: CAWSGASRTSYEQYF
j_gene: TRBJ1-1; v_gene: TRBV29-1; len: 14; CDR3aa: CSVESVTMNTEAFF
j_gene: TRBJ2-1; v_gene: TRBV7-6; len: 16; CDR3aa: CASSLGLAGEGYEQFF